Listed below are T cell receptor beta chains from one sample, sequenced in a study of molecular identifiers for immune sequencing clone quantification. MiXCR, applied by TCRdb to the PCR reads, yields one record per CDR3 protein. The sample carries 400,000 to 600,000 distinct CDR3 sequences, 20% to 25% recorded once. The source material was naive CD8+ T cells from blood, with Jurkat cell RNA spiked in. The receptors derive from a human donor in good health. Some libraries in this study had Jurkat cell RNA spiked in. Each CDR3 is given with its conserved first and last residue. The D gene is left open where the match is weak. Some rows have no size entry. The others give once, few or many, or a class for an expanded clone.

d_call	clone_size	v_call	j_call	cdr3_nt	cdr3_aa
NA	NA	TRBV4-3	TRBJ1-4	TGCGCCAGCAGCCAAGAACTAGGACAGAGAACTAATGAAAAACTGGTTTTT	CASSQELGQRTNEKLVF
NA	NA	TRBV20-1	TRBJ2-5	TGCAGTGCTCGATTGGTCCTACAAGAGACCCAGTACTTC	CSARLVLQETQYF
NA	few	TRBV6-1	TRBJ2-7	TGTGCCCGCAGTGATCTAGTGTTCCTAACCTACGAGCAGTACTTC	CARSDLVFLTYEQYF
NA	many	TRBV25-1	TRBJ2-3	TGTGCCAGCAGTGCCCCGGGAGATACGCAGTATTTT	CASSAPGDTQYF
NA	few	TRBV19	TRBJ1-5	TGTGCCAGTAGTATTTGGAGGGGTGCGAGCAATCAGCCCCAGCATTTT	CASSIWRGASNQPQHF
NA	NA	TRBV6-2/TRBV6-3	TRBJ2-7	TGTGCCCGCAGTCCGCTAGCCTACGAGCAGTACTTC	CARSPLAYEQYF
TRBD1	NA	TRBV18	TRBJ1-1	TGTGCCAGCTCACCAAGCAGGGGGATGAACACTGAAGCTTTCTTT	CASSPSRGMNTEAFF
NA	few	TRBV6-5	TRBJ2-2	TGTGCCAGCAGTTACAGGGAGGGGGCTGGCGGGGAGCTGTTTTTT	CASSYREGAGGELFF
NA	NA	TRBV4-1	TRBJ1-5	TGCGCCAGCAGCCAAGATGTGGGGGATCAGCCCCAGCATTTT	CASSQDVGDQPQHF
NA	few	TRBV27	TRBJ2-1	TGTGCCAGCAGTTTGATTGTCGTTGGGGCAGGGGCGAACAATGAGCAGTTCTTC	CASSLIVVGAGANNEQFF